The 20 T cell receptor gamma chains in this list originate from one sample, sequenced in a study of gamma delta lymphoproliferative disorders and STAT genes. TCRdb re-called the multiplex PCR reads through CATT. The sample yields over 4,000 gamma-chain clones, about 8% seen once. The receptor sequences were amplified from genomic DNA of peripheral blood mononuclear cells. The sequencing input was blood. The receptors were gathered from a human donor in good health.

In its sample, this clone is medium-sized. The chain has TRGV8 and TRGJ1 or TRGJ2. The J gene, left out of TCRdb, was set here by checking the DNA against germline. V shed 3 bases and J 3 bases; nucleotides not matched to a gene: 20. Germline V gives CDR1 VENAVY, CDR2 YDSYNSRV. The CDR3 contains 18 residues. The CDR3 loop reads CATWDPTTLRASYYKKLF. Written as DNA, the CDR3 is TGTGCCACCTGGGATCCCACTACCCTACGGGCCTCTTATTATAAGAAACTCTTT.

Sample share makes this clone medium-sized (0.01 to 0.1%). V is TRGV2 and J is TRGJ1 or TRGJ2. The J gene, not given by TCRdb, was assigned here from a germline match of the nucleotide sequence. The CDR3 runs 13 residues. V dropped 6 bases and J dropped 7; count of bases not matched to a gene: 12. The germline V gene encodes CDR1 EGSNGY and CDR2 YDSYNSKV. The DNA of the CDR3 is TGTGCCACCTGGTGGGGGGTTTGCTATAAGAAACTCTTT. Amino acids: CATWWGVCYKKLF.

This clone is classed as medium-sized. This chain connects TRGV4 to TRGJ1 or TRGJ2. TCRdb lists no J gene, so it was determined here by aligning the DNA to germline. The CDR3 runs to 13 residues. The V and J ends lost 3 bases and 4 bases, in that order; junction bases with no gene match: 6. CDR1 EGSTGY and CDR2 YDSYTSSV come from the germline V gene. Here the CDR3 reads CATWDWGYYKKLF. CDR3 nucleotide sequence: TGTGCCACCTGGGATTGGGGATATTATAAGAAACTCTTT.

This clone is medium-sized within its sample. This chain uses TRGV3 with TRGJ1 or TRGJ2. As TCRdb names no J gene, one was assigned here on the basis of a DNA match to germline. CDR1 and CDR2 from the germline V gene are VTNTFY and YDVSTARD (reference sequence). The CDR3 is 13 residues long. With 2 bases clipped from V and 3 bases from J, the junction kept 4 bases outside the gene matches. The CDR3 region has the DNA TGTGCCACCTGGGACACCTGTTATTATAAGAAACTCTTT. Its protein is CATWDTCYYKKLF.

In its sample, this clone ranks as medium-sized. CDR3 loop: CAAWDLWYTTGWFKIF. CDR3 in DNA: TGTGCTGCGTGGGACCTTTGGTATACCACTGGTTGGTTCAAGATATTT. The genes are TRGV10 and TRGJP1. The J gene, not given by TCRdb, was assigned here from a germline match of the nucleotide sequence. TRGV10 is marked as an open reading frame, function uncertain. The CDR3 consists of 16 residues. V trimming: 8 bases; J trimming: 0 bases; junction bases outside the gene matches: 10.

In its sample, this clone ranks as medium-sized (0.01 to 0.1%). The same CDR3 arises from other DNA sequences in this sample as well. CDR3 sequence: CATWDGRYYKKLF. In DNA, the CDR3 is TGTGCCACCTGGGACGGGCGCTATTATAAGAAACTCTTT. This chain connects TRGV2 to TRGJ1 or TRGJ2. In the absence of a J gene in TCRdb, the DNA was matched to germline to assign it here. V lost 0 bases to trimming and J lost 4 bases; unmatched junction nucleotides: 3. Germline CDR1 EGSNGY, CDR2 YDSYNSKV. There are 13 residues in the CDR3.

A note on this clone: It is unclear where the CDR3 begins or ends on the DNA, so no DNA is shown, and the CDR3 is as TCRdb lists it. No J gene was called, and the V gene is TRGV10. TRGV10 counts as an open reading frame of uncertain function. The CDR3 numbers 19 amino acids, ends counted. The CDR3 is CAAWDYTVIRNSLAVEQHF.

By share, this clone counts as medium-sized. V usage is TRGV3 and J usage is TRGJ1 or TRGJ2. The J gene, absent from TCRdb, was called here by matching the DNA to germline. Trimming at V came to 0 bases and at J to 0 bases, leaving 14 bases not matched to a gene. CDR1 is VTNTFY and CDR2 is YDVSTARD in the germline V gene (reference sequence). This CDR3 comprises 18 residues. The CDR3 protein is CATWDRLPHHTNYYKKLF. For the CDR3, the DNA is TGTGCCACCTGGGACAGGCTCCCCCACCATACGAATTATTATAAGAAACTCTTT.

By share, this clone counts as medium-sized. The chain employs TRGV3 and TRGJ1 or TRGJ2. Matching the DNA to germline supplied the J gene, which TCRdb does not give. Looked up from germline, CDR1 is VTNTFY and CDR2 is YDVSTARD (reference sequence). This CDR3 region has 16 residues. Trimming at V came to 1 base and at J to 3 bases, leaving 12 bases not matched to a gene. The CDR3 nucleotides read TGTGCCACCTGGGACAGACCTCCCGGGGGTTATTATAAGAAACTCTTT. The encoded protein is CATWDRPPGGYYKKLF.

This clone is labeled medium-sized. This chain uses TRGV10 with TRGJ1 or TRGJ2. TCRdb leaves out the J gene; it was filled in here by matching the DNA to germline. TRGV10 is filed as an ORF, its function uncertain. This CDR3 spans 10 amino acids. V was clipped by 8 bases and J by 11 bases; unmatched bases: 7. In nucleotides, the CDR3 is TGTGCTGCGTGGGATTACGAGAAACTCTTT. Translation: CAAWDYEKLF.

By share of the sample, this clone is medium-sized. No DNA is shown, since the ends of the CDR3 on it are uncertain; the CDR3 is the one TCRdb lists. The J gene was not called, though the V gene is TRGV11. TRGV11 is an ORF, with its function uncertain. The CDR3 is made up of 19 amino acids, end residues included. The CDR3 protein is CTTVPAGLGTFISDWIKTF.

This clone rates as medium-sized. The chain's CDR3 is CATWDVQRTYYKKLF. CDR3 DNA sequence: TGTGCCACCTGGGACGTCCAACGAACTTATTATAAGAAACTCTTT. This chain joins TRGV2 and TRGJ1 or TRGJ2. The J gene, not given by TCRdb, was assigned here from a germline match of the nucleotide sequence. V lost 2 bases, J lost 3 bases, and 10 bases stayed unmatched. The germline V gene has CDR1 EGSNGY and CDR2 YDSYNSKV. This CDR3 has 15 amino acids.

By sample share, this clone is medium-sized. The chain joins TRGV10 to TRGJP1. Here the J gene was assigned by germline matching of the DNA, as TCRdb has none. TRGV10 is annotated as an ORF whose role is uncertain. V lost 8 bases to trimming and J lost 1 base; unmatched junction nucleotides: 17. The CDR3 consists of 18 residues. The CDR3 spells CAAWDLSLGGTTGWFKIF. In DNA, the CDR3 is TGTGCTGCGTGGGATTTGAGCCTAGGGGGTACCACTGGTTGGTTCAAGATATTT.

A note on this clone: A junction end diverges from the germline sequence, so it may reflect a read error. The V and J genes are TRGV10 and TRGJP1. TCRdb offers no J gene call, so here the DNA was matched to germline to obtain one. TRGV10 is an ORF, with its function uncertain. CDR3 length: 15 amino acids. CDR3 nucleotide sequence: TGCGCGGGACCTCACCCTTATACCACTGGTTGGTTCAAGATATTT. This codes for CAGPHPYTTGWFKIF.

This clone has a handful of counts. The J gene is TRGJ1 or TRGJ2, the V gene TRGV5. TCRdb does not report a J gene; here it was assigned by matching the DNA to germline references. In germline, CDR1 is VINAFY, CDR2 YDVSNSKD. V shed 0 bases, J shed 7 bases, and the junction held 6 bases outside the gene matches. The CDR3 is 13 amino acids. The CDR3 region is CATWDRPQYKKLF. CDR3 coding DNA: TGTGCCACCTGGGACAGGCCGCAATATAAGAAACTCTTT.

This clone is judged medium-sized (0.01 to 0.1%). V and J are TRGV5 and TRGJ1 or TRGJ2. The J gene is not listed in TCRdb, so it was assigned here from a DNA match to germline. Germline V gene lookup returns CDR1 VINAFY and CDR2 YDVSNSKD. After removal of 0 bases from V and 7 bases from J, the junction contained 3 bases not matched to a gene. The CDR3 covers 12 residues. CDR3 region: CATWDRRYKKLF. CDR3 coding DNA: TGTGCCACCTGGGACAGGCGCTATAAGAAACTCTTT.

At least ten counts were recorded for this clone. At the DNA level, this CDR3 is encoded by other sequences in the same sample as well. The genes are TRGV9 and TRGJ1 or TRGJ2. The J gene was not available in TCRdb and was assigned here by matching the DNA to germline segments. V dropped 3 bases and J dropped 9; count of bases not matched to a gene: 2. The germline CDR1 and CDR2 sequences are GITISATS and ISYDGTV (reference sequence). The CDR3 totals 10 residues. The chain's CDR3 is CALWELKKLF. CDR3 sequence (DNA): TGTGCCTTGTGGGAGCTTAAGAAACTCTTT.

This clone is classed as medium-sized. The chain combines TRGV10 with TRGJ1 or TRGJ2. Here the J gene came from matching the DNA to germline, since TCRdb omits it. TRGV10 is an ORF, with its function uncertain. The J segment lost 0 bases and the V segment lost 8 bases, leaving 5 bases of the junction unmatched. CDR3 length: 13 residues. The CDR3 DNA sequence: TGTGCTGCGTGGGTAACGAATTATTATAAGAAACTCTTT. Amino acid sequence: CAAWVTNYYKKLF.

This clone counts as medium-sized. The chain is built from TRGV2 and TRGJ1 or TRGJ2. The J gene was missing in TCRdb and was found by matching the end of the DNA to germline. This CDR3 is 15 amino acids long. Germline CDR1 and CDR2: EGSNGY and YDSYNSKV. V gave up 0 bases and J gave up 3 bases; unmatched junction bases: 8. The CDR3 protein is CATWDGPRTYYKKLF. CDR3 in DNA: TGTGCCACCTGGGACGGGCCTAGGACTTATTATAAGAAACTCTTT.

This clone is labeled as medium-sized. The sample carries other DNA sequences with the same CDR3. The chain carries TRGV4 and TRGJ1 or TRGJ2. Here the J gene came from matching the DNA to germline, since TCRdb omits it. The germline V gene has CDR1 EGSTGY and CDR2 YDSYTSSV. Trimming took 1 base from V and 2 from J; bases not matched to a gene: 2. This CDR3 has 13 residues. The CDR3 here is CATWDGDYYKKLF. The CDR3 DNA is TGTGCCACCTGGGATGGCGATTATTATAAGAAACTCTTT.